Listed below are T cell receptor beta chains from one sample, sequenced in a study of PD-L1 blockade in urothelial cancer. Here immunoSEQ multiplex PCR was the method, and the copy in TCRdb shows in-frame clones only, minus some. Seen here are some 43,000 clones, more than 70% observed once, and the top ten hold roughly 16%. The sample consisted of PBMCs, taken around atezolizumab (anti-PD-L1) treatment. Source of these receptors: a man between 60 and 75 years old with urothelial cancer. The CDR3 runs from the conserved cysteine through the conserved F or W. Fields, in order: D gene, clone size, V gene, J gene, CDR3 DNA, CDR3 protein. A D gene is named only where the DNA matches it firmly. Size tells how often a clone was seen (once, few, many) or the class of an expanded clone, and some rows leave it out.

-	-	TRBV28	TRBJ1-2	TGTGCCAGCAGTTCCGGGACAACGCTCTATGGCTACACCTTC	CASSSGTTLYGYTF
-	-	TRBV11-2	TRBJ2-3	TGTGCCAGCAGTTCAGGGCTGCTCACAGATACGCAGTATTTT	CASSSGLLTDTQYF
TRBD1	-	TRBV6-1	TRBJ1-3	TGTGCCAGCAAACCTGGGACAGGGGTTGGAAACACCATATATTTT	CASKPGTGVGNTIYF
-	-	TRBV6-5	TRBJ1-1	TGTGCCAGCAGTTACTCGGGGGGGACTGAAGCTTTCTTT	CASSYSGGTEAFF
-	-	TRBV20-1	TRBJ2-1	TGCAGTGCTATCGCCTACAATGAGCAGTTCTTC	CSAIAYNEQFF
TRBD1	-	TRBV5-6	TRBJ1-2	TGTGCCAGCAGCTTGATATTTCTGGCAGGGGGCGGTTCAGACTATGGCTACACCTTC	CASSLIFLAGGGSDYGYTF
-	-	TRBV19	TRBJ2-1	TGTGCCAGTAGTCTCCCCCCGGGGAGCTCCTACAATGAGCAGTTCTTC	CASSLPPGSSYNEQFF
-	-	TRBV5-5	TRBJ1-1	TGTGCCAGCAGTCTCCTGAACACTGAAGCTTTCTTT	CASSLLNTEAFF
TRBD1	-	TRBV6-6	TRBJ1-2	TGTGCCAGCAGCACCCCTGACAGGGGGCAGGGGGGCTACACCTTC	CASSTPDRGQGGYTF
TRBD1	-	TRBV10-3	TRBJ1-1	TGTGCCATCAGGGGACAGGGGATGAACACTGAAGCTTTCTTT	CAIRGQGMNTEAFF
-	once	TRBV4-1	TRBJ2-5	TGCGCCAGCAGTCCCCCAGGAGGGGCAGAGACCCAGTACTTC	CASSPPGGAETQYF
TRBD2	-	TRBV5-1	TRBJ2-5	TGCGCCAGCAGCCCGGGAGCGGGGCAAGAGACCCAGTACTTC	CASSPGAGQETQYF
TRBD1	-	TRBV6-1	TRBJ2-7	TGTGCCAGCAGTGATTTGGACAGGACCTACGAGCAGTACTTC	CASSDLDRTYEQYF
-	-	TRBV30	TRBJ1-1	TGTGCCTGGAGGCCACCCGGACAGAACACTGAAGCTTTCTTT	CAWRPPGQNTEAFF
-	-	TRBV30	TRBJ2-6	TGTGCCTGGAGTGTTCCCGGCTCTGGGGCCAACGTCCTGACTTTC	CAWSVPGSGANVLTF
-	few	TRBV29-1	TRBJ2-7	TGCAGCGTTGAAGATACTAGAGACTCCTACGAGCAGTACTTC	CSVEDTRDSYEQYF
TRBD1	-	TRBV29-1	TRBJ2-2	TGCAGCGTTGGGGACAGGGGGTCCGGGGAGCTGTTTTTT	CSVGDRGSGELFF
TRBD1	-	TRBV6-1	TRBJ1-2	TGTGCCAGCAGTGAAGGGACAGGTCTCTATGGCTACACCTTC	CASSEGTGLYGYTF
-	-	TRBV28	TRBJ2-5	TGTGCCAGCAGTTTATCCCTACAGGGAAGGTTGGAGACCCAGTACTTC	CASSLSLQGRLETQYF
-	-	TRBV11-2	TRBJ1-3	TGTGCCAGCAGCGACAATTTAAGCGGAAACACCATATATTTT	CASSDNLSGNTIYF
-	once	TRBV30	TRBJ1-3	TGTGCCTGGAGTGTACAAAGCTCTGGAAACACCATATATTTT	CAWSVQSSGNTIYF
TRBD1	-	TRBV7-2	TRBJ1-2	TGTGCCAGCAGCTCCTCAGGGGGGTGGAACTATGGCTACACCTTC	CASSSSGGWNYGYTF
TRBD2	-	TRBV2	TRBJ2-1	TGTGCCAGCAGTCTTCTAGCGGAAATCTACAATGAGCAGTTCTTC	CASSLLAEIYNEQFF
TRBD2	-	TRBV5-4	TRBJ2-7	TGTGCCAGCAGCTTGGGACTAGCGAGCGAGCAGTACTTC	CASSLGLASEQYF
TRBD1	-	TRBV7-9	TRBJ2-1	TGTGCCAGCAACACCCTCCGGGACAGAGACAATGAGCAGTTCTTC	CASNTLRDRDNEQFF
-	few	TRBV6-1	TRBJ2-5	TGTGCCAGCAGATCCGGGGATCAGGAGACCCAGTACTTC	CASRSGDQETQYF
-	-	TRBV11-3	TRBJ2-2	TGTGCCAGCAGCTTAGGCAGGGCCGGGGAGCTGTTTTTT	CASSLGRAGELFF
-	-	TRBV5-5	TRBJ2-7	TGTGCCAGCAGCTCGCAGGGGTCCTACGAGCAGTACTTC	CASSSQGSYEQYF
TRBD2	few	TRBV2	TRBJ2-2	TGTGCCAGCAGTGGGTGGACTAGCGGATTCGGGGAGCTGTTTTTT	CASSGWTSGFGELFF
-	-	TRBV2	TRBJ1-5	TGTGCCAGCAGTGAATTGAACAGTAATCAGCCCCAGCATTTT	CASSELNSNQPQHF
TRBD1	-	TRBV27	TRBJ1-1	TGTGCCAGCGGGGGTCAGGGGGGCGACGCTGAAGCTTTCTTT	CASGGQGGDAEAFF
TRBD1	-	TRBV5-6	TRBJ2-2	TGTGCCAGCAGCTTTGGGACAGGGGGCCCCGGGGAGCTGTTTTTT	CASSFGTGGPGELFF
TRBD1	-	TRBV28	TRBJ2-1	TGTGCCAGCACCTCCGGCCCGATACCGGGACAGGGGGAAGATGAGCAGTTCTTC	CASTSGPIPGQGEDEQFF
-	-	TRBV18	TRBJ1-2	TGTGCCAGCTCAGGGGCATCAGGAGAGGGCTACACCTTC	CASSGASGEGYTF
-	-	TRBV27	TRBJ2-5	TGTGCCAGCAGTTCGGGACTCCTGTACCAAGAGACCCAGTACTTC	CASSSGLLYQETQYF
-	-	TRBV19	TRBJ1-1	TGTGCCAGTAGTATCAGCGGGGGCGAAGCTTTCTTT	CASSISGGEAFF
-	-	TRBV6-5	TRBJ2-7	TGTGCCAGCACCTTCCGGGACACCGACTCCTACGAGCAGTACTTC	CASTFRDTDSYEQYF
-	few	TRBV5-1	TRBJ2-2	TGCGCCAGCAAGGGACAGCCGGGGGTGACCGGGGAGCTGTTTTTT	CASKGQPGVTGELFF
-	-	TRBV7-8	TRBJ1-6	TGTGCCAGCAGCGCCTACACGGGGGGTAATTCACCCCTCCACTTT	CASSAYTGGNSPLHF
TRBD1	-	TRBV2	TRBJ1-4	TGTGCCAGCAGTGGGGACAGGGTAGGGGAAAAACTGTTTTTT	CASSGDRVGEKLFF
-	-	TRBV6-6	TRBJ2-7	TGTGCCAGCAGTTACTTAGAAACCCCTCCCTACGAGCAGTACTTC	CASSYLETPPYEQYF
TRBD1	-	TRBV19	TRBJ2-2	TGTGCCAGTAGTCTTCGGACAGGGATTAACACCGGGGAGCTGTTTTTT	CASSLRTGINTGELFF
-	-	TRBV28	TRBJ1-5	TGTGCCAGCAGACTGAATGAGGCCCAGCATTTT	CASRLNEAQHF
-	-	TRBV25-1	TRBJ1-2	TGTGCCAGCAGTGAATACCGGGATTACTATGGCTACACCTTC	CASSEYRDYYGYTF
TRBD1	-	TRBV5-1	TRBJ1-1	TGCGCCAGCGGGGCGACAGGGGGGGTCCCGAACACTGAAGCTTTCTTT	CASGATGGVPNTEAFF
-	-	TRBV5-1	TRBJ2-3	TGCGCCAGCAGCTTGAACGCGGCCCGGGATACGCAGTATTTT	CASSLNAARDTQYF
-	-	TRBV28	TRBJ1-2	TGTGCCAGCAGCTATCTATATGGCTACACCTTC	CASSYLYGYTF
-	-	TRBV10-2	TRBJ1-4	TGCGCCAGCAGTGACACTCGGACAGCCTTACGCGAAAAACTGTTTTTT	CASSDTRTALREKLFF
-	once	TRBV5-5	TRBJ1-6	TGTGCCAGCAGCTTTAGCGGGGCGAATTCACCCCTCCACTTT	CASSFSGANSPLHF
-	-	TRBV12-1	TRBJ2-7	TGTGCCAGCAGCTTTGGAAGGTGGGCTAGCGGTTACGAGCAGTACTTC	CASSFGRWASGYEQYF
TRBD1	-	TRBV9	TRBJ2-3	TGTGCCAGCAGCCCTCGACAGGGATTTGGGGCAGATACGCAGTATTTT	CASSPRQGFGADTQYF
TRBD1	-	TRBV5-6	TRBJ2-4	TGTGCCAGCAGCTCCACGCAGGGGGTAAACATTCAGTACTTC	CASSSTQGVNIQYF
TRBD2	-	TRBV10-1	TRBJ2-3	TGCGCCAGCAGTGAAATGGCGGGAGGCACAGATACGCAGTATTTT	CASSEMAGGTDTQYF